A single sample is the source of the 27 T cell receptor beta chains below, sequenced in a study of early T cells in non-severe SARS-CoV-2 infection. TCRdb re-analysed the 5' RACE reads in MiXCR, keeping a single row per CDR3 protein. The sample holds about 64,000 distinct CDR3 sequences, just over 20% seen once. The sample consisted of whole blood, taken at baseline. The receptors come from an adult who was a healthcare worker with PCR-confirmed SARS-CoV-2 infection or an uninfected control (not recorded which).

In this sample, this clonotype turned up a few times. The chain employs TRBV7-9 and TRBJ1-3, with unresolved D. Trimming removed 11 bases from V and 8 bases from J, with 10 bases in between. CDR3 length: 10 residues. Germline V gene lookup returns CDR1 SEHNR and CDR2 FQNEAQ (reference sequence). The chain's CDR3 is CAFRGDTIYF. CDR3 sequence (DNA): TGTGCCTTCCGGGGTGACACCATATATTTT.

This clonotype was picked up a small number of times. The genes are TRBV14 and TRBJ2-3; perhaps TRBD2 as D (6 bases). Germline V lookup: CDR1 SGHDN, CDR2 FVKESK. This CDR3 has 12 amino acids. Between the trimmed V and J ends, which lost 7 bases and 7 bases, there was a span of 12 bases. This CDR3 is CASKRAGHTQYF. The DNA for the CDR3 is TGTGCCAGCAAGCGGGCGGGGCATACGCAGTATTTT.

CDR3 DNA sequence: TGTGCCAGCAGCCCGGAACGGGGAACCTCCGGGGAGCTGTTTTTT. Protein: CASSPERGTSGELFF. The chain has TRBV13 and TRBJ2-2, with D possibly being TRBD2 (5 bases). CDR1 and CDR2 from the germline V gene are PRHDT and FYEKMQ (reference sequence). The V end lost 5 bases, the J end lost 6 bases, and 16 bases lay between the germline ends. CDR3 length equals 15 residues.

This rearrangement joins TRBV20-1 to TRBJ2-5, with D possibly being TRBD2 (6 bases). This CDR3 has 12 amino acids. Germline CDR1 reads DFQATT; CDR2 reads SNEGSKA (reference sequence). V lost 3 bases and J lost 1, with 6 bases in between. In DNA, the CDR3 is TGCAGTGCTAGGGGGGGCCAAGAGACCCAGTACTTC. Translated: CSARGGQETQYF.

The J gene is TRBJ1-5, the V gene TRBV11-2; D is uncertain. V was clipped by 0 bases and J by 3 bases, with 3 bases between them. The CDR3 is 13 residues long. The V gene's germline CDR1 is SGHAT and CDR2 FQNNGV. CDR3: CASSLEPNQPQHF. The CDR3 region has the DNA TGTGCCAGCAGCTTAGAGCCCAATCAGCCCCAGCATTTT.

This clonotype turned up a few times. This chain joins TRBV6-2 or TRBV6-3 and TRBJ2-1; D is possibly TRBD1 or TRBD2 (6 bases each). Germline V gives CDR1 MNHEY, CDR2 SVGEGT. Trimming stripped 6 bases from V and 3 bases from J, with 15 bases between. CDR3 length equals 15 residues. The CDR3 coding sequence is TGTGCCAGCAGAATGTCGGGGGCTCTCTACAATGAGCAGTTCTTC. This gives the protein CASRMSGALYNEQFF.

The chain couples TRBV28 to TRBJ2-3; tentatively, D is TRBD2 (5 bases). Trimming stripped 6 bases from V and 0 bases from J, with 10 bases between. Germline V CDR1 and CDR2: MDHEN, SYDVKM. This CDR3 is built from 14 residues. CDR3 DNA: TGTGCCAGCAGGGTAGCGTTAAGCACAGATACGCAGTATTTT. Its protein is CASRVALSTDTQYF.

CDR3 loop: CASSLNPGPFEQFF. The DNA of the CDR3 is TGTGCCAGCAGCTTAAACCCAGGGCCTTTTGAGCAGTTCTTC. This rearrangement joins TRBV7-2 to TRBJ2-1, with D possibly TRBD1 on 5 matching bases. CDR3 length: 14 amino acids. Germline CDR1 is SGHTA and CDR2 is FQGNSA. The V gene lost 2 bases and the J gene lost 9 bases, with 14 bases spanning the gap.

The chain combines TRBV18 with TRBJ2-7; D is perhaps TRBD1 (5 bases). The germline V and J ends were trimmed by 0 bases and 6 bases, with 15 bases remaining between them. CDR1 is KGHSH and CDR2 is LQKENI in the germline V gene. The CDR3 sequence is 15 residues long. CDR3 in amino acids: CASSPPSARVGEQYF. In nucleotides, the CDR3 is TGTGCCAGCTCACCACCCAGCGCCAGGGTTGGCGAGCAGTACTTC.

This chain links TRBV3-1 with TRBJ1-3, with D unresolved. This CDR3 comprises 12 residues. CDR1 is LGHDT and CDR2 is YNNKEL in the germline V gene (reference sequence). With 0 bases removed from V and 8 bases from J, the gap between germline ends came to 5 bases. CDR3 in amino acids: CASSQDLDTIYF. The CDR3 region has the DNA TGTGCCAGCAGCCAAGATTTGGACACCATATATTTT.

This rearrangement joins TRBV18 to TRBJ2-7; possibly TRBD2 for D (5 bases). The germline CDR1 and CDR2 sequences are KGHSH and LQKENI. This CDR3 has 13 residues. The V end was cut by 9 bases, the J end by 5 bases, with 17 bases between. CDR3 coding DNA: TGTGCCAGTTATAACGGGGTGCGAAACGAGCAGTACTTC. It encodes CASYNGVRNEQYF.

This clonotype turned up a few times. The rearrangement joins TRBV5-5 to TRBJ1-1; no clear D gene. CDR3 length: 13 residues. The germline V and J ends were trimmed by 3 bases and 5 bases, with 11 bases remaining between them. Germline V CDR1 and CDR2: SGHKS, YYEKEE (reference sequence). CDR3 sequence (DNA): TGTGCCAGCAGCTCCGAAGCGATTACTGAAGCTTTCTTT. As protein: CASSSEAITEAFF.

Only a few counts were recorded for this clonotype. CDR3 residues: CASSLDTLSNQPQHF. The CDR3 region has the DNA TGTGCCAGCAGCTTAGATACGCTGAGCAATCAGCCCCAGCATTTT. The chain links TRBV7-9 to TRBJ1-5; D is unclear. With 1 base removed from V and 1 base from J, the gap between germline ends came to 8 bases. Per germline, CDR1 SEHNR and CDR2 FQNEAQ (reference sequence). The CDR3 has 15 amino acids.

This clonotype came up a few times. The chain links TRBV18 to TRBJ1-2, with D unresolved. This CDR3 is built from 14 residues. Trimming shortened V by 3 bases and J by 2 bases, and 10 bases separated the two germline ends. CDR1 and CDR2 (germline): KGHSH, LQKENI. CDR3 coding DNA: TGTGCCAGCTCACCTGATCCCGAGAACTATGGCTACACCTTC. Its protein product is CASSPDPENYGYTF.

The CDR3 region is CASSPTSGGSTDTQYF. CDR3 coding DNA: TGTGCCAGCAGCCCGACTAGCGGGGGGAGCACAGATACGCAGTATTTT. The rearrangement joins TRBV7-6 to TRBJ2-3; 13 bases match TRBD2. Germline CDR1 SGHVS, CDR2 FNYEAQ. V shed 5 bases and J 0 bases; nucleotides not matched to a gene: 2. The CDR3 runs to 16 residues.

This clonotype has a count of ten or more. V usage is TRBV5-5 and J usage is TRBJ1-2, with D unclear. The V end lost 2 bases, the J end lost 4 bases, and 6 bases lay between the germline ends. CDR3 size: 12 residues. Germline CDR1 reads SGHKS; CDR2 reads YYEKEE (reference sequence). CDR3 sequence: CASSFSPYGYTF. DNA of the CDR3: TGTGCCAGCAGCTTCTCTCCCTATGGCTACACCTTC.

The sample holds a few counts of this clonotype. At one of its ends the junction is not consistent with the germline gene, which may arise from a read error. CDR3 residues: CASSTDQGMSNTEAFF. The CDR3 DNA follows: TGTGCCAGCAGTACAGATCAGGGGATGAGCAACACGGAAGCTTTCTTT. The V call is TRBV6-7, the J call TRBJ1-1; possible D gene TRBD1, 6 bases. TRBV6-7 is known as an ORF, though its function is uncertain. The CDR3 sequence is 16 residues long.

This clonotype occurred many times. The genes are TRBV6-6 and TRBJ1-4; 7 bases map to TRBD1. J lost 4 bases, V lost 0 bases, and 5 bases had no gene match. This CDR3 is built from 16 residues. CDR1 and CDR2 from the germline V gene are MNHNY and SVGAGI (reference sequence). Here the CDR3 DNA reads TGTGCCAGCAGTTACTCTCTTACAGGGGATAATGAAAAACTGTTTTTT. It codes for CASSYSLTGDNEKLFF.

The rearrangement uses TRBV7-2 and TRBJ1-3, with D unresolved. Germline loops: CDR1 SGHTA, CDR2 FQGNSA. With 1 base removed from V and 4 bases from J, the gap between germline ends came to 8 bases. This CDR3 spans 14 amino acids. The CDR3 loop is CASSLVTLGNTIYF. CDR3 nucleotide sequence: TGTGCCAGCAGCTTAGTTACCCTCGGAAACACCATATATTTT.

There are a few counts of this clonotype. CDR3 DNA sequence: TGTGCCAGCAGTCCCCGGGACCCCCGAACTAGCAATCAGCCCCAGCATTTT. This encodes CASSPRDPRTSNQPQHF. The J gene is TRBJ1-5, the V gene TRBV6-5, with D perhaps matching TRBD1 (5 bases). Trimming cost V 5 bases and J 0 bases, with 17 bases left between them. CDR1 is MNHEY and CDR2 is SVGAGI in the germline V gene. This CDR3 contains 17 residues.

This clonotype was seen more than once but under ten times. The junction shows a germline mismatch at one end, possibly a read error. The chain carries TRBV3-1 and TRBJ1-1, with a possible D match to TRBD1 (5 bases). This CDR3 has 13 residues. Germline CDR1 and CDR2: LGHDT and YNNKEL (reference sequence). CDR3 nucleotides: TGTGCCAGCAGGTCTGGGGGAAACACTGAAGTTTTCTTT. Residues: CASRSGGNTEVFF.

This chain connects TRBV9 to TRBJ1-1; D not certain. The CDR3 contains 13 residues. V lost 1 base to trimming and J lost 4 bases, with 8 bases between them. CDR1 and CDR2 from the germline V gene are SGDLS and YYNGEE. The CDR3 loop is CASSVLESTEAFF. In DNA, the CDR3 is TGTGCCAGCAGCGTACTGGAATCCACTGAAGCTTTCTTT.

This clonotype was recorded a few times. The V and J genes are TRBV5-5 and TRBJ2-1; perhaps TRBD2 as D (6 bases). The length of the CDR3 is 14 residues. Deletions cut 0 bases from V and 9 bases from J, with 13 bases between. The germline V gene encodes CDR1 SGHKS and CDR2 YYEKEE (reference sequence). The CDR3 coding sequence is TGTGCCAGCAGCTTGGCACCTCAGGGACTTGAGCAGTTCTTC. It codes for CASSLAPQGLEQFF. Full variable domain (remainder filled in from reference TRBV5-5 and TRBJ2-1): DAGVTQSPTHLIKTRGQQVTLRCSPISGHKSVSWYQQVLGQGPQFIFQYYEKEERGRGNFPDRFSARQFPNYSSELNVNALLLGDSALYLCASSLAPQGLEQFFGPGTRLTVL.

The V call is TRBV12-3 or TRBV12-4, the J call TRBJ1-3; no clear D gene. V was trimmed by 2 bases and J by 6 bases, leaving 8 bases between them. The CDR3 totals 13 residues. Here the CDR3 DNA reads TGTGCCAGCAGTTTAATGAGGGAAAACACCATATATTTT. Amino acid sequence: CASSLMRENTIYF.

In this sample, this clonotype turned up a few times. The V call is TRBV6-5, the J call TRBJ2-2; 7 positions match TRBD1. There are 14 residues in the CDR3. Germline V lookup: CDR1 MNHEY, CDR2 SVGAGI. V shed 7 bases and J 7 bases; nucleotides not matched to a gene: 9. The DNA for the CDR3 is TGTGCCAGCAATAACAGGGGCGGAGGCGGGGAGCTGTTTTTT. It translates to CASNNRGGGGELFF.

This clonotype was counted between two and nine times. The rearrangement uses TRBV18 and TRBJ2-3, with D possibly being TRBD2 (6 bases). The CDR3 totals 15 residues. CDR1 is KGHSH and CDR2 is LQKENI in the germline V gene. Trimming shortened V by 1 base and J by 2 bases, and 10 bases separated the two germline ends. The CDR3: CASSPLRGNTDTQYF. The CDR3 nucleotides are TGTGCCAGCTCACCACTCCGGGGGAACACAGATACGCAGTATTTT. Drawing the rest from reference TRBV18 and TRBJ2-3, the complete variable domain is NAGVMQNPRHLVRRRGQEARLRCSPMKGHSHVYWYRQLPEEGLKFMVYLQKENIIDESGMPKERFSAEFPKEGPSILRIQQVVRGDSAAYFCASSPLRGNTDTQYFGPGTRLTVL.

This clonotype was seen a few times. The chain has TRBV19 and TRBJ2-3, with TRBD2 as a possible D gene (5 bases). This CDR3 contains 13 residues. V was cut by 7 bases and J by 3 bases, with 11 bases left in between. Germline CDR1 reads LNHDA; CDR2 reads SQIVND (reference sequence). The CDR3 is CASNPGRTDTQYF. The CDR3 DNA is TGTGCCAGTAACCCGGGGAGAACAGATACGCAGTATTTT.